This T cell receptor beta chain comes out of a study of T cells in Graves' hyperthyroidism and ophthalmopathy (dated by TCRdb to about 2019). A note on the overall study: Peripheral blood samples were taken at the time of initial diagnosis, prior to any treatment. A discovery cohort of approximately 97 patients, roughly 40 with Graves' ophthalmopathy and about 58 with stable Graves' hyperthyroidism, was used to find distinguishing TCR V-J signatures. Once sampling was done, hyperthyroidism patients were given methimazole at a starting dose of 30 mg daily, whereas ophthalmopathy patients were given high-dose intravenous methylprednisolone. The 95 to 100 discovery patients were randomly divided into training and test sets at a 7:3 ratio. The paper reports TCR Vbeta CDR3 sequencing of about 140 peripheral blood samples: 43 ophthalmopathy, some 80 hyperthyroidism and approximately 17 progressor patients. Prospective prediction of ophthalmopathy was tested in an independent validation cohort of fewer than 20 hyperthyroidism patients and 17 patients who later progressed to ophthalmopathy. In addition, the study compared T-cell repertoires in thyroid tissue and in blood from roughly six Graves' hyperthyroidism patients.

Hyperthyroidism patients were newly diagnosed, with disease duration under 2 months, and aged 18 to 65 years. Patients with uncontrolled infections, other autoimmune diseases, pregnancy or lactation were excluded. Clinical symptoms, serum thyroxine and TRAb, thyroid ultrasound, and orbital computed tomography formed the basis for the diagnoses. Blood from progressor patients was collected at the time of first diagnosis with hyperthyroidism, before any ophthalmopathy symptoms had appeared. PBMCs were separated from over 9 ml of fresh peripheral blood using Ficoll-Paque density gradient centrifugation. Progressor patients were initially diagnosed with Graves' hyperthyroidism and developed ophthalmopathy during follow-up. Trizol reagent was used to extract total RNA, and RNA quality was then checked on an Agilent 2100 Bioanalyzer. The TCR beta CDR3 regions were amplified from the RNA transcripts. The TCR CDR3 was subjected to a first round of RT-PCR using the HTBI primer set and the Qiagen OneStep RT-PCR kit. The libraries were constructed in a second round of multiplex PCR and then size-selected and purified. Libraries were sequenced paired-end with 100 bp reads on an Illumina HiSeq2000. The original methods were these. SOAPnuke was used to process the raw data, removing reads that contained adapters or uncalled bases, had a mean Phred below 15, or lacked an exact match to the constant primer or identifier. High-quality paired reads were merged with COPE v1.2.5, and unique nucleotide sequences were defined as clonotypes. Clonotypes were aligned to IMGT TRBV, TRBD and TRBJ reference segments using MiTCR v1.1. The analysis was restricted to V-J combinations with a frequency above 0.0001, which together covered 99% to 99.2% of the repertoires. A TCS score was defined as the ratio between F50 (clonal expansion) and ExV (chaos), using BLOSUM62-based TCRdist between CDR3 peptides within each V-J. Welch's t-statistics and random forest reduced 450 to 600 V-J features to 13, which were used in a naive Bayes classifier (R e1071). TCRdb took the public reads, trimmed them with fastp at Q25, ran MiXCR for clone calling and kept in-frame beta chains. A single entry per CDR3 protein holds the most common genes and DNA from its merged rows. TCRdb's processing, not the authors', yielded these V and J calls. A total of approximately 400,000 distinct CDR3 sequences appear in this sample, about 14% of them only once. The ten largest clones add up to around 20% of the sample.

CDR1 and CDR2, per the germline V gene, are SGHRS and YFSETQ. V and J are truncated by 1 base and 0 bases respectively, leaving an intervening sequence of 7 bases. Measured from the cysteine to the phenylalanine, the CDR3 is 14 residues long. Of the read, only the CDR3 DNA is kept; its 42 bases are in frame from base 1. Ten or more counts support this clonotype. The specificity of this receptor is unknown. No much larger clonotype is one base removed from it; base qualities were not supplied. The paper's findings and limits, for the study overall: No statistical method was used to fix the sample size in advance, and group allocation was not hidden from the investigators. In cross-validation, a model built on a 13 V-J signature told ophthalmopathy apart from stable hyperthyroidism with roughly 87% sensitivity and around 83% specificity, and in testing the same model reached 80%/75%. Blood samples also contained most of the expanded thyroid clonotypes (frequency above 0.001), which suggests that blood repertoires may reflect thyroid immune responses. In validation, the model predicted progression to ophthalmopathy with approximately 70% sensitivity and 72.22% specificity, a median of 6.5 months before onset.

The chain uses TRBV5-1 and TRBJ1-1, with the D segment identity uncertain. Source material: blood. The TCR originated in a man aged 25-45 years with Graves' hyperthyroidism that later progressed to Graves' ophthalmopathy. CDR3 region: CASSLNLLNTEAFF. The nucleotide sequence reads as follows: TGCGCCAGCAGCTTGAACCTATTGAACACTGAAGCTTTCTTT.